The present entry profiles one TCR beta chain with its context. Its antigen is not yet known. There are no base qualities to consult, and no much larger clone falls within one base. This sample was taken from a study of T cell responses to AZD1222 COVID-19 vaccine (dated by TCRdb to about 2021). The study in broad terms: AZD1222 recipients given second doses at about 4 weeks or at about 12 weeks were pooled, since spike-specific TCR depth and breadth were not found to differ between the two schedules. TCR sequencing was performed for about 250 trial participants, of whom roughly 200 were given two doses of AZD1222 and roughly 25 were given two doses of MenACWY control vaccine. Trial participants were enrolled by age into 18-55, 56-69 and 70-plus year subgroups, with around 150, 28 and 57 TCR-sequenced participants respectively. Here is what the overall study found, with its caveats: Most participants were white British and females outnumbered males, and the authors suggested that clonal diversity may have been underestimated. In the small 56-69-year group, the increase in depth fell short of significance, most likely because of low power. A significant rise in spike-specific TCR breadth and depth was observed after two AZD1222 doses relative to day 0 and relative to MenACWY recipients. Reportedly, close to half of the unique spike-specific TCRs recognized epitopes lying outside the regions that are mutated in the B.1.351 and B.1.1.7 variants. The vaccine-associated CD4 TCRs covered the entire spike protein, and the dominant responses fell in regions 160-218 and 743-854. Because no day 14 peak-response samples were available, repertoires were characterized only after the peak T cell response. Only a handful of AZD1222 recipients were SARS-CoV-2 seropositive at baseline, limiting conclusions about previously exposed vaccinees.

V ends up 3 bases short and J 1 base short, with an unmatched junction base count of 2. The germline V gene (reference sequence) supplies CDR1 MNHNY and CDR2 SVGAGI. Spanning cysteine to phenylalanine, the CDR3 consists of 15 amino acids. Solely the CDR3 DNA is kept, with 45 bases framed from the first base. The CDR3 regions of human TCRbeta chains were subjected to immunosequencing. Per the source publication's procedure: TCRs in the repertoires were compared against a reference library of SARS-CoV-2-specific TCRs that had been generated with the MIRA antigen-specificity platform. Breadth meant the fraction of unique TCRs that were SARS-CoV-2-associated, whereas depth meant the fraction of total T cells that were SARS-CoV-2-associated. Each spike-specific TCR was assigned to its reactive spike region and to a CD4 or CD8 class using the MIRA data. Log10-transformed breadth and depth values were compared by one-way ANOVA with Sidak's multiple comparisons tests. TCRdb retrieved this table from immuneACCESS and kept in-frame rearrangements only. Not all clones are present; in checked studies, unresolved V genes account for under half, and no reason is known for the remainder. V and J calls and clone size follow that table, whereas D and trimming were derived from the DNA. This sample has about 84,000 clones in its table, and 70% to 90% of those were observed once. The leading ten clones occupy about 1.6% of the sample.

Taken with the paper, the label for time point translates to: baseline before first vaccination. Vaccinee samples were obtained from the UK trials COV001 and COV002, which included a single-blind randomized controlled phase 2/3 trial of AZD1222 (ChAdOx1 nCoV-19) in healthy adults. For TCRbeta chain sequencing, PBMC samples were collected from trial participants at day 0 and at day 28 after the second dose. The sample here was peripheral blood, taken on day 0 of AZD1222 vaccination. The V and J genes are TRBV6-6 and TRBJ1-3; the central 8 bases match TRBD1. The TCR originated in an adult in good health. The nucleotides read TGTGCCAGCAGTTATCAGGGGGCTTCTGGAAACACCATATATTTT. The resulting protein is CASSYQGASGNTIYF.